The present TCR beta chain was sequenced within a study of neurological immune-mediated disorders. General study points: Private repertoires in all groups were suggested by the absence of shared CDR3 amino acid sequences among expanded clones across subjects. Phylogenetic grouping placed 18 of 34 multiple sclerosis patients' repertoires in one related-CDR3 cluster, a possible signature.

This clonotype was recorded many times. Antigen unknown. The method for making cDNA was 5'RACE, and it used 10-nucleotide random UMIs. TCRdb independently ran MiXCR on the 5' RACE reads; one entry per CDR3 protein. The sample lists around 55,000 distinct CDR3 sequences; about 4.2% were seen once. Germline V gives CDR1 SEHNR, CDR2 FQNEAQ (reference sequence). V shed 10 bases and J shed 0 bases, with 19 bases lying between them. The CDR3 has 16 residues. The cell input for sorted libraries was approximately 1 million, and those cells were CD4+ or CD8+ T cells. The chain uses TRBV7-9 and TRBJ2-1; D assignment may be TRBD1 or TRBD2 (7 bases each). The sequenced material came from CD4+ T cells from blood. The TCR comes from a woman in her 40s with multiple sclerosis. The CDR3 loop reads CATFLAGDSSYNEQFF. The CDR3 DNA reads TGTGCCACCTTCCTGGCGGGGGACAGCTCCTACAATGAGCAGTTCTTC.